These T cell receptor beta chains were read from a single sample in a study of blood T cells in healthy people across ages. Each CDR3 protein gets one entry after TCRdb re-called the 5' RACE reads with MiXCR. The table lists over 600,000 distinct CDR3 sequences, 56% of them singletons. Source material: blood. These TCRs come from a man aged 35-49 years in good health. The CDR3 runs from the conserved cysteine through the conserved F or W. The size field is filled for only some rows; it gives once, few, many or a size class.

length: 14; size: NA; J: TRBJ1-2; V: TRBV29-1; CDR3: CSGFQGAENYGYTF
length: 13; size: few; J: TRBJ1-2; V: TRBV20-1; CDR3: CSALPGRNYGYTF
length: 15; size: NA; J: TRBJ2-1; V: TRBV20-1; CDR3: CSAQEGTGRANEQFF
length: 19; size: NA; J: TRBJ2-5; V: TRBV7-2; CDR3: CASSLVVLGGLSPLETQYF
length: 15; size: NA; J: TRBJ1-6; V: TRBV7-2; CDR3: CASSAPRGRNSPLHF
length: 16; size: NA; J: TRBJ2-7; V: TRBV29-1; CDR3: CSVRTSGRGTPDEQYF
length: 15; size: NA; J: TRBJ2-1; V: TRBV6-2/TRBV6-3; CDR3: CASRDGQGLRNEQFF
length: 16; size: NA; J: TRBJ2-5; V: TRBV25-1; CDR3: CASSEGKRVDPETQYF
length: 12; size: NA; J: TRBJ2-7; V: TRBV10-3; CDR3: CAISSGSYEQYF
length: 15; size: NA; J: TRBJ2-3; V: TRBV7-2; CDR3: CASSLAAGGADTQYF
length: 15; size: NA; J: TRBJ1-4; V: TRBV27; CDR3: CASSSTGGLVEKLFF
length: 16; size: NA; J: TRBJ1-1; V: TRBV9; CDR3: CASSRTPGTGGTEAFF
length: 15; size: NA; J: TRBJ1-2; V: TRBV6-2/TRBV6-3; CDR3: CASSYADGIYSGYTF
length: 17; size: NA; J: TRBJ2-7; V: TRBV6-6; CDR3: CASIDSGTSGDSYEQYF
length: 14; size: NA; J: TRBJ2-3; V: TRBV9; CDR3: CASSGTGGGDTQYF
length: 19; size: NA; J: TRBJ2-1; V: TRBV4-1; CDR3: CASSFYRVTAKVSYNEQFF
length: 13; size: NA; J: TRBJ2-3; V: TRBV12-3/TRBV12-4; CDR3: CASSLLAAGTQYF
length: 16; size: NA; J: TRBJ2-1; V: TRBV6-5; CDR3: CASSYSSLAPRNEQFF
length: 16; size: NA; J: TRBJ2-7; V: TRBV7-2; CDR3: CASSRNTPSGAYEQYF
length: 15; size: NA; J: TRBJ1-2; V: TRBV14; CDR3: CASSQKPTANYGYTF
length: 13; size: NA; J: TRBJ1-2; V: TRBV28; CDR3: CASMAGDGYGYTF
length: 14; size: NA; J: TRBJ2-7; V: TRBV7-9; CDR3: CASSFRVGSYEQYF
length: 15; size: NA; J: TRBJ1-4; V: TRBV12-3/TRBV12-4; CDR3: CASRARQGEGEKLFF
length: 16; size: many; J: TRBJ2-1; V: TRBV5-1; CDR3: CASSAGLAGGLNEQFF
length: 13; size: many; J: TRBJ2-6; V: TRBV9; CDR3: CASSGSGANVLTF
length: 14; size: NA; J: TRBJ1-2; V: TRBV6-5; CDR3: CASSTHTGGYGYTF
length: 13; size: NA; J: TRBJ2-3; V: TRBV5-4; CDR3: CASSPQTAPTQYF
length: 14; size: NA; J: TRBJ1-2; V: TRBV6-5; CDR3: CASSYFGRSFGYTF
length: 17; size: NA; J: TRBJ2-2; V: TRBV5-1; CDR3: CASSLVEGAPNTGELFF
length: 17; size: NA; J: TRBJ2-1; V: TRBV7-9; CDR3: CASSLFSGRARYNEQFF
length: 16; size: NA; J: TRBJ2-2; V: TRBV9; CDR3: CASSVTPGQNTGELFF
length: 15; size: once; J: TRBJ2-3; V: TRBV12-3/TRBV12-4; CDR3: CASSQIVGAPDTQYF
length: 15; size: NA; J: TRBJ2-3; V: TRBV20-1; CDR3: CSAFLAGGRSDTQYF
length: 14; size: NA; J: NA; V: TRBV15; CDR3: CATSRRSSNYEQYF
length: 15; size: NA; J: TRBJ2-1; V: TRBV7-3; CDR3: CASSPAGDYNNEQFF
length: 16; size: few; J: NA; V: TRBV5-1; CDR3: CASSSGWGLVFGEQYF
length: 17; size: once; J: TRBJ2-5; V: TRBV5-1; CDR3: CASSWNVRGRTPETQYF
length: 15; size: NA; J: TRBJ1-5; V: TRBV3-1; CDR3: CASSQDNLGGQPQHF
length: 11; size: once; J: TRBJ1-2; V: TRBV7-9; CDR3: CASGTEGDHTF
length: 19; size: NA; J: NA; V: TRBV28; CDR3: CASSPSIGSDRGHQQTQYF
length: 17; size: few; J: TRBJ2-1; V: TRBV27; CDR3: CASAPLAGVISYNEQFF
length: 11; size: many; J: TRBJ2-7; V: TRBV20-1; CDR3: CSASDTYEQYF
length: 14; size: few; J: TRBJ2-7; V: TRBV5-1; CDR3: CASGTSGSSYEQYF
length: 15; size: few; J: TRBJ2-3; V: TRBV9; CDR3: CASSAYQRGEDTQYF
length: 16; size: NA; J: TRBJ2-5; V: TRBV7-9; CDR3: CASSTLGTSVQETQYF
length: 15; size: NA; J: TRBJ2-1; V: TRBV5-1; CDR3: CASIAGSNSYNEQFF
length: 14; size: NA; J: TRBJ2-5; V: TRBV27; CDR3: CASSLLSGFETQYF
length: 18; size: NA; J: TRBJ2-3; V: TRBV11-2; CDR3: CASSLVSGPSLKEDTQYF
length: 14; size: few; J: TRBJ2-5; V: TRBV7-9; CDR3: CASSPDSPQETQYF